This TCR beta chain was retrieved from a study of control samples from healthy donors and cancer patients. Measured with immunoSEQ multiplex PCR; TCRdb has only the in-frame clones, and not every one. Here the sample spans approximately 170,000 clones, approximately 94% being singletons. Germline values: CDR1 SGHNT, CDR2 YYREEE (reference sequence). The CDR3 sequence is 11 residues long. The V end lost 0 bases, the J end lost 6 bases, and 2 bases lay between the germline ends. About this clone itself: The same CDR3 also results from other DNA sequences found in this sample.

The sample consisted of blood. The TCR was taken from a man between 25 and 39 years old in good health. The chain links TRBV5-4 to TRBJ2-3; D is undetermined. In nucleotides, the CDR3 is TGTGCCAGCAGCTTGGGGGATACGCAGTATTTT. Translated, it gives CASSLGDTQYF. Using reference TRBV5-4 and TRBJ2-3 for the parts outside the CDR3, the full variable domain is ETGVTQSPTHLIKTRGQQVTLRCSSQSGHNTVSWYQQALGQGPQFIFQYYREEENGRGNFPPRFSGLQFPNYSSELNVNALELDDSALYLCASSLGDTQYFGPGTRLTVL.